These T cell receptor beta chains were read from a single sample in a study of blood T cell repertoires in COVID-19. The method was immunoSEQ multiplex PCR; TCRdb's version includes in-frame clones alone and lacks a portion of them. Among tens of thousands of clones listed, 70% to 90% were seen once. The sequenced sample was peripheral blood. These receptors were obtained from a human donor in a cohort sampled during active COVID-19. CDR3s include the opening cysteine and the closing phenylalanine or tryptophan. Fields, in order: D gene, J gene, CDR3 length, V gene, clone size, CDR3 protein, CDR3 DNA. A D gene is named only where the DNA matches it firmly. Clone size is given for some rows only: seen once, a few or many times, or a class if the clone is expanded.

-,TRBJ1-1,14,TRBV5-1,-,CASSLEGSDTEAFF,TGCGCCAGCAGCTTAGAAGGGAGCGATACTGAAGCTTTCTTT
-,TRBJ1-2,14,TRBV3-1/TRBV3-2,once,CASSPRVGAYGYTF,TGTGCCAGCAGCCCCCGCGTCGGTGCGTATGGCTACACCTTC
TRBD2,TRBJ2-7,14,TRBV7-2,-,CASSLRLAVYEQYF,TGTGCCAGCAGCTTGCGGCTAGCGGTGTACGAGCAGTACTTC
-,TRBJ2-1,11,TRBV20-1,-,CSKGLHNEQFF,TGCAGCAAGGGACTTCACAATGAGCAGTTCTTC
TRBD1,TRBJ1-5,14,TRBV29-1,-,CSVVGQGQNQPQHF,TGCAGCGTTGTAGGACAGGGCCAGAATCAGCCCCAGCATTTT
TRBD1,TRBJ2-2,15,TRBV11-3,-,CASSPPDRDAGELFF,TGTGCCAGCAGCCCGCCGGACAGGGATGCCGGGGAGCTGTTTTTT
-,TRBJ2-1,17,TRBV4-1,once,CASSQGGAWEAGIWQFF,TGCGCCAGCAGCCAGGGGGGTGCGTGGGAGGCCGGGATTTGGCAGTTCTTC
-,TRBJ2-7,13,TRBV30,-,CAWSVPIHYEQYF,TGTGCCTGGAGTGTCCCCATCCACTACGAGCAGTACTTC
-,TRBJ2-1,15,TRBV6-2/TRBV6-3,once,CASSKLSGSYNEQFF,TGTGCCAGCAGTAAACTAAGCGGTTCCTACAATGAGCAGTTCTTC
TRBD2,TRBJ2-5,20,TRBV14,-,CASSQDPPGLAGLEGKTQYF,TGTGCCAGCAGCCAAGACCCGCCGGGACTAGCGGGCCTTGAGGGAAAGACCCAGTACTTC
TRBD1,TRBJ1-2,15,TRBV5-1,once,CASSSGTGGGYGYTF,TGCGCCAGCAGTTCCGGGACAGGGGGCGGGTATGGCTACACCTTC
TRBD2,TRBJ2-5,17,TRBV5-1,-,CASSLEGLAGVGETQYF,TGCGCCAGCAGCTTGGAGGGACTAGCGGGAGTAGGGGAGACCCAGTACTTC
-,TRBJ2-3,16,TRBV15,-,CATSRARRGSGDTQYF,TGTGCCACCAGCAGAGCCCGTCGTGGGAGTGGAGATACGCAGTATTTT
-,TRBJ1-1,13,TRBV18,few,CASSPPGQEEAFF,TGTGCCAGCTCACCACCGGGGCAGGAAGAAGCTTTCTTT
-,TRBJ1-3,11,TRBV5-5,-,CASSLADTIYF,TGTGCCAGCAGCTTGGCGGACACCATATATTTT
TRBD1,TRBJ1-4,15,TRBV7-8,-,CASSSEQGGLKKLFF,TGTGCCAGCAGCTCCGAACAGGGGGGGTTGAAAAAACTGTTTTTT
-,TRBJ2-6,17,TRBV3-1/TRBV3-2,once,CASSQDTRANGANVLTF,TGTGCCAGCAGCCAAGATACCAGGGCCAATGGGGCCAACGTCCTGACTTTC
-,TRBJ2-1,15,TRBV28,-,CASRIGGESYNEQFF,TGTGCCAGCAGGATAGGGGGGGAAAGCTACAATGAGCAGTTCTTC
TRBD1,TRBJ1-5,12,TRBV25-1,-,CARTGGGQPQHF,TGTGCCAGAACAGGGGGCGGTCAGCCCCAGCATTTT
TRBD1,TRBJ1-1,15,TRBV27,-,CASSLRQGAGTEAFF,TGTGCCAGCAGTTTGAGACAGGGGGCAGGTACTGAAGCTTTCTTT
-,TRBJ2-1,14,TRBV10-1,-,CASSDGGGYNEQFF,TGCGCCAGCAGTGATGGGGGAGGCTACAATGAGCAGTTCTTC
TRBD1,TRBJ2-3,13,TRBV19,-,CATRDRRTDTQYF,TGTGCCACCAGGGACAGACGGACGGATACGCAGTATTTT
-,TRBJ2-7,12,TRBV7-2,-,CASSLIMYEQYF,TGTGCCAGCAGCTTAATCATGTACGAGCAGTACTTC
-,TRBJ1-1,13,TRBV19,-,CASSYRVNTEAFF,TGTGCCAGTAGTTACAGGGTGAACACTGAAGCTTTCTTT
-,TRBJ1-2,12,TRBV12-3/TRBV12-4,once,CASSLTNYGYTF,TGTGCCAGCAGTTTGACAAACTATGGCTACACCTTC
-,TRBJ2-5,13,TRBV3-1/TRBV3-2,-,CASSPRQQETQYF,TGTGCCAGCAGTCCTAGACAGCAAGAGACCCAGTACTTC
-,TRBJ1-5,15,TRBV20-1,-,CSASTLALSNQPQHF,TGCAGTGCTAGTACGTTGGCACTAAGCAATCAGCCCCAGCATTTT
-,TRBJ2-7,15,TRBV21-1,-,CASSKGLAGSYEQYF,TGTGCCAGCAGCAAAGGACTAGCGGGCTCCTACGAGCAGTACTTC
TRBD2,TRBJ2-7,15,TRBV11-2,-,CASSLGSTSGYEQYF,TGTGCCAGCAGCTTAGGTTCGACTAGCGGCTACGAGCAGTACTTC
TRBD2,TRBJ2-1,16,TRBV27,-,CASSQGTSGSYNEQFF,TGTGCCAGCTCCCAGGGGACTAGCGGGAGCTACAATGAGCAGTTCTTC
TRBD2,TRBJ2-1,16,TRBV7-6,-,CASSSVQIAGRGEQFF,TGTGCCAGCAGCTCTGTTCAGATAGCGGGGCGGGGTGAGCAGTTCTTC
-,TRBJ2-2,18,TRBV28,-,CASSPHPGGAGNTGELFF,TGTGCCAGCAGTCCCCATCCTGGGGGGGCGGGGAACACCGGGGAGCTGTTTTTT
-,TRBJ1-1,12,TRBV30,-,CAWTKISTEAFF,TGTGCCTGGACCAAGATCAGCACTGAAGCTTTCTTT
-,TRBJ1-2,15,TRBV19,-,CASRGLGRTNYGYTF,TGTGCCAGTAGAGGTCTGGGGCGTACTAACTATGGCTACACCTTC
TRBD2,TRBJ2-7,16,TRBV28,few,CASSFPPGQREGEQYF,TGTGCCAGCAGTTTCCCACCGGGACAGCGGGAGGGTGAGCAGTACTTC
-,TRBJ2-3,15,TRBV6-4,-,CASRESGFGTDTQYF,TGTGCCAGCAGAGAGAGCGGGTTTGGCACAGATACGCAGTATTTT
-,TRBJ1-1,10,TRBV20-1,-,CSGGGTEAFF,TGCAGTGGAGGAGGCACTGAAGCTTTCTTT
-,TRBJ2-3,16,TRBV19,-,CASSIIQGGGTDTQYF,TGTGCCAGTAGTATTATACAGGGTGGAGGCACAGATACGCAGTATTTT
-,TRBJ2-7,14,TRBV14,-,CASSLLGLFYEQYF,TGTGCCAGCAGCCTCCTTGGACTCTTCTACGAGCAGTACTTC